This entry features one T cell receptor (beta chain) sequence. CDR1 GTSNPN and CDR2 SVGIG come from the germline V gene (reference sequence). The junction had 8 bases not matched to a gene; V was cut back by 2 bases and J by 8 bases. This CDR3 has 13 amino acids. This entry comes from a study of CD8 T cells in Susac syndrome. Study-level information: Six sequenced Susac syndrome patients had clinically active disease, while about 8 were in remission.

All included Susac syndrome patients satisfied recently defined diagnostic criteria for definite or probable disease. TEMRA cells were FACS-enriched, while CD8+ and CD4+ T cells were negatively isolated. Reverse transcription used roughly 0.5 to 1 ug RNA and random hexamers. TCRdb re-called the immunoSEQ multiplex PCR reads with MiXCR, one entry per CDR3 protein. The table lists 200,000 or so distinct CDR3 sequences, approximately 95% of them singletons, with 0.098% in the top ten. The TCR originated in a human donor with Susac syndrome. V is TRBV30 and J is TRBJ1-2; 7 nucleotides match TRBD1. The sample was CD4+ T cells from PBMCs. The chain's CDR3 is CAWSITGVGGYTF. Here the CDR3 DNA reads TGTGCCTGGAGTATTACAGGGGTAGGGGGCTACACCTTC.